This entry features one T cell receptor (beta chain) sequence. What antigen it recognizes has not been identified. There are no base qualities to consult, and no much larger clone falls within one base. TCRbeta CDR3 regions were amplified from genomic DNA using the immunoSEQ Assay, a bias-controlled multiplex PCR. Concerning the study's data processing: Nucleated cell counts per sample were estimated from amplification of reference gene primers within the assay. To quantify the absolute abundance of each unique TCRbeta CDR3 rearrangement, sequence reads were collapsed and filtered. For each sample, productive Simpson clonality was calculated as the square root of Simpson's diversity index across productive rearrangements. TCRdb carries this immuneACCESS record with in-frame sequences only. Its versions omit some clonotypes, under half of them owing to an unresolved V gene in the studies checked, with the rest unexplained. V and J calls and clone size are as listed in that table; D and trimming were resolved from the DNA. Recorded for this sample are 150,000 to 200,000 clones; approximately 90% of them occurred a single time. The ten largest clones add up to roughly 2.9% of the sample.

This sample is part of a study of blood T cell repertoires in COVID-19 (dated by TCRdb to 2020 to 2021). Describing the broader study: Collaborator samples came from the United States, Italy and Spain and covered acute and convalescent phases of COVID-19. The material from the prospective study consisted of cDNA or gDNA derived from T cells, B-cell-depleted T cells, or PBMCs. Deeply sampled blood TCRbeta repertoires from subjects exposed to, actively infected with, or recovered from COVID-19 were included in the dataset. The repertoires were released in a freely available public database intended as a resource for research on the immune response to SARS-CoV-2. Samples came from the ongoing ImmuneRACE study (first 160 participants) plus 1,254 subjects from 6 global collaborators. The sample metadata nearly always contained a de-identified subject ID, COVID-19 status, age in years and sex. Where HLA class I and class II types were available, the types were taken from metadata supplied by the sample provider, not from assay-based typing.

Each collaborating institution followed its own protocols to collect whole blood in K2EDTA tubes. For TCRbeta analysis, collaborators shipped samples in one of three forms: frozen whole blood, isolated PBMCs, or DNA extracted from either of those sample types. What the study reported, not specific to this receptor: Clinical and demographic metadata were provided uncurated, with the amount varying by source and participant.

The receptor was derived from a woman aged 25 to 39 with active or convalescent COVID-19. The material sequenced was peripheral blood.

The CDR3 protein: CASSPIGGVTEAFF. The nucleotides are TGTGCCAGCTCCCCAATTGGGGGGGTCACTGAAGCTTTCTTT. Recombination connected TRBV18 to TRBJ1-1; the D gene is possibly TRBD1, with 5 bases matching. V and J are truncated by 6 bases and 4 bases respectively, leaving an intervening sequence of 15 bases. Looking up the germline V gene yields CDR1 KGHSH and CDR2 LQKENI. The CDR3 goes from the cysteine to the phenylalanine over 14 residues. Left in the record is the CDR3 DNA by itself, 42 bases read in frame from the first base. Beyond the CDR3, the reference TRBV18 and TRBJ1-1 genes provide the residues; the full variable domain reads: NAGVMQNPRHLVRRRGQEARLRCSPMKGHSHVYWYRQLPEEGLKFMVYLQKENIIDESGMPKERFSAEFPKEGPSILRIQQVVRGDSAAYFCASSPIGGVTEAFFGQGTRLTVV.